Only a few counts were recorded for the clone carrying this T cell receptor (beta chain). Its antigen remains unidentified. PBMCs, at least 6.5 million per sample, were isolated. Trimming cost V 0 bases and J 6 bases, with 13 bases left between them. CDR1 and CDR2 (germline): KGHDR, SFDVKD. This CDR3 comprises 15 residues. The use of a sample-barcoded 5' primer and a J-beta primer mix characterized a second PCR of roughly 7 to 11 cycles. TCRdb re-called the 5' RACE reads through MiXCR, storing one row per CDR3 protein. The data contain some 800,000 distinct CDR3 sequences, 25% of them singletons. This sample was taken from a study of blood T cells in healthy people across ages. Study results and caveats: More naive CD4+ cells and higher diversity were found in long-lived than in aged donors.

This same sample was also taken into another study, of T cells of mothers and their children. Per that paper: Among related mother-child pairs, overlap was slightly higher than in unrelated pairs, though not significantly.

Material for sequencing was blood. The source is a boy under 18 in good health. The chain is built from TRBV24-1 and TRBJ1-1; D remains unclear. CDR3 in amino acids: CATSDLPLGESEAFF. The DNA of the CDR3 is TGTGCCACCAGTGATTTGCCGTTGGGAGAATCTGAAGCTTTCTTT.